This T cell receptor beta chain was sequenced during a study of a mutant IDH1 vaccine in newly diagnosed glioma. Time point in this sample: week 47, end of study. Mutant IDH1 20-mer peptide, at 300 ug, made up each vaccine dose, with topical imiquimod. CDR3 length: 18 amino acids. V dropped 1 base and J dropped 2; count of bases not matched to a gene: 7. Germline V lookup: CDR1 LNHNV, CDR2 YYDKDF (reference sequence). Produced via immunoSEQ multiplex PCR; TCRdb's table is partial and in-frame only. Of about 94,000 clones in the sample, just under 90% are singletons; the top ten hold over 0.7%. About this clone: Its antigen is not known.

The rearrangement links TRBV15 to TRBJ1-6; 8 nucleotides line up with TRBD1. This clonotype originated in a woman aged 50 to 60 with glioma. The input for sequencing was PBMCs, taken from a glioma patient whose treatment included an IDH1 peptide vaccine. This chain's CDR3 is CATSRGPQGAAYNSPLHF. Written as DNA, the CDR3 is TGTGCCACCAGCAGAGGACCGCAGGGGGCAGCCTATAATTCACCCCTCCACTTT.